The present T cell receptor beta chain was sequenced within a study of post-analysis software for immune sequencing data. Whole-study findings and limits: Included in a set of about 5 TRBV segments more frequent in patients than controls were TRBV5-6, TRBV5-1 and TRBV20-1.

With 6 bases clipped from V and 0 bases from J, the junction kept 11 bases outside the gene matches. The CDR3 covers 16 residues. The germline V gene has CDR1 SQVTM and CDR2 ANQGSEA. Remarks on this clonotype: As yet, its antigen is unknown.

Unique molecular identifiers were present in the TCR beta cDNA libraries. TCRdb re-derived calls from the PCR reads in MiXCR, one entry per CDR3 protein. The profile shows roughly 650,000 distinct CDR3 sequences, around 64% of them singletons. The sequencing input was blood. V usage is TRBV29-1 and J usage is TRBJ1-5; 7 nucleotides align to TRBD1. The TCR originated in a girl aged 2-10 years with multiple sclerosis. Here the CDR3 DNA reads TGCAGCGTCCTTGACAGGGTAGGACCTAGCAATCAGCCCCAGCATTTT. It codes for CSVLDRVGPSNQPQHF.